This TCR beta chain was obtained from a study of technical replicates of blood from a handful of donors. The method was immunoSEQ multiplex PCR; TCRdb's version includes in-frame clones alone and lacks a portion of them. This table holds tens of thousands of clones, approximately 94% found once. This clone showed up just once. V trimming: 5 bases; J trimming: 7 bases; junction bases outside the gene matches: 12. CDR1 and CDR2 from the germline V gene are MNHEY and SMNVEV (reference sequence). CDR3 length equals 16 residues. The sequencing input was T cells isolated from PBMCs. The rearrangement uses TRBV27 and TRBJ2-2, with TRBD1 matching over 8 bases. The sequence was collected from a human donor in good health. CDR3 in DNA: TGTGCCAGCAGTCTCTCCGGGACAGGTTCAAACGGGGAGCTGTTTTTT. Its protein product is CASSLSGTGSNGELFF.